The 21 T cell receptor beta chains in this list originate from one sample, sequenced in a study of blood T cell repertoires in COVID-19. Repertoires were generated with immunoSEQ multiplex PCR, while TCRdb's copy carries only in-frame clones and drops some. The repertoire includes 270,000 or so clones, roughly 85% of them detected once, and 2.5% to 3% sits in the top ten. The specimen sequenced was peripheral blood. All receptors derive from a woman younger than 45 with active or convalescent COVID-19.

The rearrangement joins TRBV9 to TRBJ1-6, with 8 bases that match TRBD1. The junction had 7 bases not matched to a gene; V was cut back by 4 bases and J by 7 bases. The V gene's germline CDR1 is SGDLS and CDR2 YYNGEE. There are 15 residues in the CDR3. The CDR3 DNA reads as TGTGCCAGCAGCCCGGACAGGGCTACAAATTCACCCCTCCACTTT. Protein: CASSPDRATNSPLHF.

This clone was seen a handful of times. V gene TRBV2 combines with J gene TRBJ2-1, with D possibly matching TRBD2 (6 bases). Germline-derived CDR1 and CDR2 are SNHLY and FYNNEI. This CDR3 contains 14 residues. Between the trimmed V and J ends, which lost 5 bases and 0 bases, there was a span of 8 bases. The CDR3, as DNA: TGTGCCAGCAGTCAGGAGGGCTCCTACAATGAGCAGTTCTTC. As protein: CASSQEGSYNEQFF.

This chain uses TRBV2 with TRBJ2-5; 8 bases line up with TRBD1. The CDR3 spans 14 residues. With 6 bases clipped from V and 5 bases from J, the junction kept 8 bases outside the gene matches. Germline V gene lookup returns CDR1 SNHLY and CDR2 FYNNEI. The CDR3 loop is CASSLDRGGETQYF. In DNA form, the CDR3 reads TGTGCCAGCAGCCTCGACAGGGGAGGTGAGACCCAGTACTTC. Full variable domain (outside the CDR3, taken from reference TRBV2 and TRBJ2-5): EPEVTQTPSHQVTQMGQEVILRCVPISNHLYFYWYRQILGQKVEFLVSFYNNEISEKSEIFDDQFSVERPDGSNFTLKIRSTKLEDSAMYFCASSLDRGGETQYFGPGTRLLVL.

The CDR3 loop is CASKSWDRENTEAFF. In DNA form, the CDR3 reads TGTGCCAGCAAATCATGGGACAGGGAAAACACTGAAGCTTTCTTT. The V gene is TRBV21-1, the J gene TRBJ1-1; TRBD1, the table's D call, lacks a check against the DNA. TRBV21-1 is a pseudogene segment. The CDR3 is made up of 15 amino acids.

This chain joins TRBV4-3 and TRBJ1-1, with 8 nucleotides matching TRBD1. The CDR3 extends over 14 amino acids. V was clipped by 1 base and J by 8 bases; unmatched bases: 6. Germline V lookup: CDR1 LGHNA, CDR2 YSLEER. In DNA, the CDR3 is TGCGCCAGCAGCCAAGGATCCACAGGGGGAGAAGCTTTCTTT. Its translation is CASSQGSTGGEAFF.

The CDR3 sequence: CASRSGQGGETQYF. Written as DNA, the CDR3 is TGTGCCAGCAGGTCGGGACAGGGGGGAGAGACCCAGTACTTC. The chain employs TRBV28 and TRBJ2-5; 11 nucleotides line up with TRBD1. This CDR3 contains 14 residues. With 6 bases clipped from V and 4 bases from J, the junction kept 4 bases outside the gene matches. Germline V gives CDR1 MDHEN, CDR2 SYDVKM.

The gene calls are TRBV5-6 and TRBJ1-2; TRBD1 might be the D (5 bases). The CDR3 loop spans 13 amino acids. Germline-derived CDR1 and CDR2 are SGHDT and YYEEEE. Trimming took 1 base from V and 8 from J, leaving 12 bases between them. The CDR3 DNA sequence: TGTGCCAGCAGCTTGACAGGCCCCAGGGGCTACACCTTC. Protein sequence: CASSLTGPRGYTF.

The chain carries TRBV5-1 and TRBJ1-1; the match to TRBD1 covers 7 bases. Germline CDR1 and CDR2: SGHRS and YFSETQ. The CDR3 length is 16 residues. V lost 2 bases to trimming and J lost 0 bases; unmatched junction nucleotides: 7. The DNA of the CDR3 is TGCGCCAGCAGCTTATCGACAGGGCCCATGAACACTGAAGCTTTCTTT. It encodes CASSLSTGPMNTEAFF.

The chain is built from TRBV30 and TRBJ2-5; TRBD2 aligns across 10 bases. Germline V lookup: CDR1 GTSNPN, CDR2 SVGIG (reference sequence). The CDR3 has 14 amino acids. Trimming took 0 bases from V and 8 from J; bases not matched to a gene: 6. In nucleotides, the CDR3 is TGTGCCTGGAGTGTCGGGCTAGCGGGGGTCACCCAGTACTTC. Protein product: CAWSVGLAGVTQYF.

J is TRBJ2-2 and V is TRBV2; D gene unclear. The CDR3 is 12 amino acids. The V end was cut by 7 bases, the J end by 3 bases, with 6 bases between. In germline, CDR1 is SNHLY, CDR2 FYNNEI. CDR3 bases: TGTGCCAGCACCCGTGACACCGGGGAGCTGTTTTTT. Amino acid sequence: CASTRDTGELFF. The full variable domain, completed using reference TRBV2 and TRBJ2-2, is EPEVTQTPSHQVTQMGQEVILRCVPISNHLYFYWYRQILGQKVEFLVSFYNNEISEKSEIFDDQFSVERPDGSNFTLKIRSTKLEDSAMYFCASTRDTGELFFGEGSRLTVL.

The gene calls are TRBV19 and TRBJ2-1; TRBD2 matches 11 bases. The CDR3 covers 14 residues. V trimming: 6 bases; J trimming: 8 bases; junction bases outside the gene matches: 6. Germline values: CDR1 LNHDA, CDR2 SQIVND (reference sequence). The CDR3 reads CASRRTSGRDEQFF. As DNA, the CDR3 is TGTGCCAGTAGGCGGACTAGCGGGCGGGATGAGCAGTTCTTC.

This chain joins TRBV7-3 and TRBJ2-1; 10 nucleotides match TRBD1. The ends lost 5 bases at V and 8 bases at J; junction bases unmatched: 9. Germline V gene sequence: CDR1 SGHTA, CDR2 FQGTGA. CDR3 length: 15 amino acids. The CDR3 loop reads CASSTPGQGRDEQFF. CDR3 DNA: TGTGCCAGCAGCACTCCGGGACAGGGGAGGGATGAGCAGTTCTTC.

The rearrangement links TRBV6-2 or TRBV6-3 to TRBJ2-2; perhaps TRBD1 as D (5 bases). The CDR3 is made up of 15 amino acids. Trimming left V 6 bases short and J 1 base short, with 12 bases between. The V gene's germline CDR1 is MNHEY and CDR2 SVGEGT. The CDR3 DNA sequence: TGTGCCAGCAGCCTTGGGGCAGGGAACACCGGGGAGCTGTTTTTT. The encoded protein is CASSLGAGNTGELFF.

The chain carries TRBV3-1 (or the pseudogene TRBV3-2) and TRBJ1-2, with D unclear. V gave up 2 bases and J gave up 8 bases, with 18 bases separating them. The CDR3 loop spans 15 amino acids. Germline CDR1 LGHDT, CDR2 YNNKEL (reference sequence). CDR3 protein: CASSQRSNRGAGYTF. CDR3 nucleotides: TGTGCCAGCAGCCAAAGGTCAAACCGCGGCGCCGGCTACACCTTC.

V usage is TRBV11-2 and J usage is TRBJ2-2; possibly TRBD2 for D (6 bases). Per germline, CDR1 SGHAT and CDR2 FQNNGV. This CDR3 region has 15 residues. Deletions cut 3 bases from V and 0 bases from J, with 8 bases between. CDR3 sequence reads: CASSLGGANTGELFF. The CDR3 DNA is TGTGCCAGCAGCTTGGGCGGGGCGAACACCGGGGAGCTGTTTTTT.

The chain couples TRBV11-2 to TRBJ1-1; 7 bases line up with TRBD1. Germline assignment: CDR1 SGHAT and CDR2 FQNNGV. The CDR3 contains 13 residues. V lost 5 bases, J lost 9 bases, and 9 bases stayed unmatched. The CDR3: CASSTRPGQQAFF. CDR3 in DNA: TGTGCCAGCAGCACTCGACCGGGACAGCAAGCTTTCTTT.

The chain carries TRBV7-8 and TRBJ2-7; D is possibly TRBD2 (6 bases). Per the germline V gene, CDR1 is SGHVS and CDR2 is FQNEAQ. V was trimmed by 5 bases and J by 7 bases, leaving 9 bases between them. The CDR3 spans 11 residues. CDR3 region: CASSHGGEQYF. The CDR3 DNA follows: TGTGCCAGCAGCCACGGGGGAGAGCAGTACTTC.

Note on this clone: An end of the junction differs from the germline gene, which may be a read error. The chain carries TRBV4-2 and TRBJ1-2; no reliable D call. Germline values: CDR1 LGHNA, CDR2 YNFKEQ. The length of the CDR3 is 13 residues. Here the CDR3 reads CACSMSAAGGYTF. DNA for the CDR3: TGTGCCTGCAGCATGTCAGCAGCCGGGGGCTACACCTTC.

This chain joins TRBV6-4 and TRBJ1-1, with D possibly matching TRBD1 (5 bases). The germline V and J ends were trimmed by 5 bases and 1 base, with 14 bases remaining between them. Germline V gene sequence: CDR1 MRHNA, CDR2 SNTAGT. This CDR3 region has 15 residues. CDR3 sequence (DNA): TGTGCCAGCAGTCCCTTGACCGACAGGAACACTGAAGCTTTCTTT. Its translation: CASSPLTDRNTEAFF.

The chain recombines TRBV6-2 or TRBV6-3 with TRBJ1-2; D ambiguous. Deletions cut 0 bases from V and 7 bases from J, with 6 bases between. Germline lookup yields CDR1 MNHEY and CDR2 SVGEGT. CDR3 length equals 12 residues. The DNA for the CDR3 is TGTGCCAGCAGTTACTCGGCAGTTGGCTACACCTTC. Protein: CASSYSAVGYTF.

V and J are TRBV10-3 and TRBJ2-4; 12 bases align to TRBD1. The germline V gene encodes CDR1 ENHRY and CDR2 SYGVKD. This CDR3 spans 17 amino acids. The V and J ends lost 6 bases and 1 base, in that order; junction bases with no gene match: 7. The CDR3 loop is CAIREGQGARAKNIQYF. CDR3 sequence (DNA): TGTGCCATCAGGGAGGGACAGGGGGCGCGGGCCAAAAACATTCAGTACTTC.